This T cell receptor (beta chain) was recorded in a study of shared clonotypes between healthy human individuals. Study information: Each donor's CD8 memory used one plate, CD8 naive two, each CD4 subset three. Findings and limits, study-wide: Sampling was confined to blood; repertoires within tissues likely differ.

This clone was recorded once. Its target is unknown. CDR3 length: 13 amino acids. The V gene lost 7 bases and the J gene lost 6 bases, with 15 bases spanning the gap. CDR1 is LNHNV and CDR2 is YYDKDF in the germline V gene (reference sequence). When replicate PCRs were run on sorted subsets, they used about 200 ng DNA, some 30,000 T cell genomes. Sequenced by immunoSEQ multiplex PCR; TCRdb stores in-frame clones only, minus some. The repertoire has over a million clones, approximately 98.5% of them found once; the top ten carry approximately 0.38%. The sample was naive CD4+ T cells sorted from blood. Subset noted: CD45RA+ positively selected. The clonotype comes from a man aged 25 to 40 in good health. This chain uses TRBV15 with TRBJ2-5; either TRBD1 or TRBD2 may supply D (6 bases each). CDR3 in DNA: TGTGCCACCACCTTAGGGGGGACCAAGACCCAGTACTTC. Translating it yields CATTLGGTKTQYF.